Presented here are 21 T cell receptor beta chains from one specimen sequenced in a study of kidney transplant recipient with SARS-CoV-2 infection. TCRdb reanalysed the reads using MiXCR and keeps one entry per CDR3 protein. The repertoire includes roughly 250,000 distinct CDR3 sequences, around 26% of them detected once, and around 6.8% sits in the top ten. The sample was a blood sample, taken at baseline and on roughly day 110 from a kidney transplant recipient. The receptors derive from a male patient aged 30 to 40 who had COVID-19 and was a kidney transplant recipient. Part of the T cells may come from the graft donor.

About this clonotype: Possible read error: a much larger clone is one base away. The chain joins TRBV3-1 to TRBJ2-7; D unclear. This CDR3 has 17 amino acids. The germline gives CDR1 LGHDT, CDR2 YNNKEL (reference sequence). For the CDR3, the DNA is TGTGCCAGCAGCGACATCGGTCCCATTTCTTTCTCTGAGACCCAGTGCTTC. Protein: CASSDIGPISFSETQCF.

This clonotype was picked up many times. The chain uses TRBV30 and TRBJ1-2; D uncertain. This CDR3 is built from 16 residues. The V end lost 5 bases, the J end lost 4 bases, and 23 bases lay between the germline ends. CDR1 GTSNPN and CDR2 SVGIG come from the germline V gene (reference sequence). CDR3 residues: CAWSTLRYRKTYGYTF. As DNA, the CDR3 is TGTGCCTGGTCTACTCTGCGTTATAGAAAGACCTATGGCTACACCTTC. Variable domain in full (rest from reference TRBV30 and TRBJ1-2): SQTIHQWPATLVQPVGSPLSLECTVEGTSNPNLYWYRQAAGRGLQLLFYSVGIGQISSEVPQNLSASRPQDRQFILSSKKLLLSDSGFYLCAWSTLRYRKTYGYTFGSGTRLTVV.

A word on this clonotype: The conserved phenylalanine or tryptophan is not found at the CDR3 terminus, so this likely reflects a read error. The rearrangement uses TRBV7-7 and TRBJ1-2; D remains unclear. The V gene lost 5 bases and the J gene lost 4 bases, with 23 bases spanning the gap. The CDR3 is 17 residues long. Per germline, CDR1 SSHAT and CDR2 FNYEAQ (reference sequence). Here the CDR3 DNA reads TGTGCCAGCAGCGCCGTACCTAAGTGCCGAAAGACCTATGGCTACACCCTC. Translating gives CASSAVPKCRKTYGYTL.

In this sample, this clonotype turned up a few times. The V call is TRBV7-2, the J call TRBJ2-5; D remains ambiguous. The germline V and J ends were trimmed by 2 bases and 5 bases, with 12 bases remaining between them. The length of the CDR3 is 14 residues. CDR1 and CDR2 from the germline V gene are SGHTA and FQGNSA. The CDR3, as DNA: TGTGCCAGCAGCTTATTGGAAGTAGGGGAGACCCAGTACTTC. Translation gives CASSLLEVGETQYF.

This clonotype came up many times. The chain links TRBV7-2 to TRBJ2-1; 11 nucleotides agree with TRBD1. Trimming took 4 bases from V and 8 from J; bases not matched to a gene: 7. Germline-derived CDR1 and CDR2 are SGHTA and FQGNSA. The CDR3 contains 15 residues. CDR3 region: CASSSWTGGGDEQFF. For the CDR3, the DNA is TGTGCCAGCAGCTCGTGGACAGGGGGCGGGGATGAGCAGTTCTTC.

This clonotype has ten or more counts. CDR3 protein: CASSVTAFTRKTYGYTF. CDR3 nucleotide sequence: TGTGCCAGCAGCGTGACGGCGTTTACCCGAAAGACCTATGGCTACACCTTC. The chain joins TRBV7-8 to TRBJ1-2; no firm D call. V was trimmed by 5 bases and J by 4 bases, leaving 23 bases between them. This CDR3 comprises 17 residues. Per germline, CDR1 SGHVS and CDR2 FQNEAQ.

Comments on this clonotype: Being one base from a much bigger clone, this may be a read error. V gene TRBV10-3 combines with J gene TRBJ2-1; 8 nucleotides line up with TRBD1. V gave up 8 bases and J gave up 8 bases; unmatched junction bases: 11. The CDR3 has 14 residues. Germline loops: CDR1 ENHRY, CDR2 SYGVKD. The CDR3 nucleotides are TGTGCCATCTTGACAGGGGACGGGACGGATGAGCAGTTCTTC. It translates to CAILTGDGTDEQFF.

This clonotype appeared many times. This chain links TRBV29-1 with TRBJ2-3; 8 bases are shared with TRBD1. This CDR3 contains 14 residues. V was clipped by 6 bases and J by 6 bases; unmatched bases: 11. Germline-derived CDR1 and CDR2 are SQVTM and ANQGSEA. The CDR3 DNA reads as TGCAGCGTGATGGACAGGGACAGGAGTGATACGCAGTATTTT. Amino acid sequence: CSVMDRDRSDTQYF.

This clonotype appeared many times. The chain couples TRBV14 to TRBJ2-7, with D unclear. CDR3 length: 11 residues. The V and J ends lost 4 bases and 5 bases respectively, with 6 bases between them. Germline CDR1 and CDR2: SGHDN and FVKESK. CDR3 sequence: CASSLSHEQYF. The DNA for the CDR3 is TGTGCCAGCAGCCTTAGCCACGAGCAGTACTTC.

This clonotype appeared many times. The rearrangement links TRBV9 to TRBJ1-6; tentative D call: TRBD1 (5 bases). CDR3 length: 15 amino acids. CDR1 is SGDLS, CDR2 YYNGEE, per germline. V lost 0 bases and J lost 10, with 14 bases in between. CDR3 bases: TGTGCCAGCAGCGTAGGTCCAGGGAAGGGATCACCCCTCCACTTT. Protein product: CASSVGPGKGSPLHF.

This clonotype was seen ten or more times. This chain uses TRBV11-3 with TRBJ2-2; a weak D match, TRBD2 (6 bases). There are 13 residues in the CDR3. Germline V gene sequence: CDR1 SGHNT, CDR2 YENEEA. Trimming left V 6 bases short and J 6 bases short, with 11 bases between. CDR3 sequence: CASRITGAGELFF. The CDR3 DNA sequence: TGTGCCAGCAGGATAACGGGGGCCGGGGAGCTGTTTTTT.

In the case of this clonotype: This could be a read error, since a much larger clone is one nucleotide away. The chain is built from TRBV20-1 and TRBJ2-7, with 12 positions matching TRBD1. The germline V gene encodes CDR1 DFQATT and CDR2 SNEGSKA (reference sequence). This CDR3 has 16 amino acids. CDR3 residues: CSARDPGQGATYEQHF. The CDR3 bases are TGCAGTGCTAGAGATCCGGGACAGGGGGCAACCTACGAGCAGCACTTC.

The sample holds a few counts of this clonotype. Being one base from a much bigger clone, this may be a read error. V gene TRBV3-1 combines with J gene TRBJ2-5; D ambiguous. Germline V gives CDR1 LGHDT, CDR2 YNNKEL (reference sequence). The CDR3 loop spans 17 amino acids. In DNA, the CDR3 is TGTGCCAACAGCCCTATGATTCCCATTTCTTTCTCTGAGACCCAGTACTTC. This codes for CANSPMIPISFSETQYF.

This clonotype was recorded at least ten times. This chain connects TRBV11-2 to TRBJ2-7, with 13 bases that match TRBD2. The CDR3 loop spans 15 amino acids. After removal of 1 base from V and 4 bases from J, the junction contained 1 base not matched to a gene. From germline, CDR1 is SGHAT and CDR2 FQNNGV. The CDR3 here is CASSLGTSGSYEQYF. The CDR3 bases are TGTGCCAGCAGCTTAGGGACTAGCGGGAGTTACGAGCAGTACTTC.

This clonotype has just one count. V gene TRBV7-9 combines with J gene TRBJ1-5, with a tentative D call TRBD1 (6 bases). The germline gives CDR1 SEHNR, CDR2 FQNEAQ (reference sequence). The CDR3 has 13 amino acids. V shed 6 bases and J shed 16 bases, with 22 bases lying between them. CDR3 amino acids: CASRKEGQSLSHF. CDR3 DNA sequence: TGTGCCAGCAGAAAAGAGGGACAATCTTTGTCACATTTT.

The table lists this clonotype with many counts. The gene calls are TRBV19 and TRBJ1-4; weak D call: TRBD1 (6 bases). Germline CDR1 LNHDA, CDR2 SQIVND (reference sequence). The V and J ends lost 6 bases and 1 base respectively, with 15 bases between them. The CDR3 runs to 16 residues. In DNA, the CDR3 is TGTGCCAGTAGCCCCCCTACCAGGGGAACTAATGAAAAACTGTTTTTT. Its translation: CASSPPTRGTNEKLFF.

This clonotype was counted ten times or more. CDR3 bases: TGTGCCAGCTCACCAGGAATTGCGGGACTAGCGGGCACCGGGGAGCTGTTTTTT. It codes for CASSPGIAGLAGTGELFF. This chain joins TRBV18 and TRBJ2-2; TRBD2 matches at 12 bases. This CDR3 has 18 residues. Trimming removed 2 bases from V and 4 bases from J; junction bases left unmatched: 8. From germline, CDR1 is KGHSH and CDR2 LQKENI.

This clonotype came up many times. V and J are TRBV12-3 or TRBV12-4 and TRBJ2-5; 8 bases are shared with TRBD2. The CDR3 is made up of 14 amino acids. J was trimmed by 3 bases and V by 6 bases; bases with no gene match: 6. CDR3 sequence: CASRPGLGEETQYF. The CDR3 nucleotides are TGTGCCAGCAGACCGGGACTAGGAGAAGAGACCCAGTACTTC.

This clonotype is a singleton in its sample. Given a much more abundant clone one base away, this may be a read error. The V gene is TRBV5-4, the J gene TRBJ2-5; possibly TRBD2 for D (6 bases). V was clipped by 0 bases and J by 9 bases, with 18 bases between them. This CDR3 has 15 residues. Germline V CDR1 and CDR2: SGHNT, YYREEE (reference sequence). The CDR3 DNA reads TGTGCCAGCAGCTTGGGAGTCGGTAGCGGTCTTCCCCAGTACTTC. Residues: CASSLGVGSGLPQYF. Full variable domain (remainder filled in from reference TRBV5-4 and TRBJ2-5): ETGVTQSPTHLIKTRGQQVTLRCSSQSGHNTVSWYQQALGQGPQFIFQYYREEENGRGNFPPRFSGLQFPNYSSELNVNALELDDSALYLCASSLGVGSGLPQYFGPGTRLLVL.

This clonotype turned up a few times. The V call is TRBV14, the J call TRBJ2-3; D is tentatively TRBD1 or TRBD2 (5 bases each). CDR3 size: 18 residues. The ends were cut back, 5 bases at V and 2 bases at J, with 23 bases in the middle. From germline, CDR1 is SGHDN and CDR2 FVKESK. The CDR3 coding sequence is TGTGCCAGCAGCAAGGGACCTGGATGGAGCGGTTTCACAGATACGCAGTATTTT. Translating gives CASSKGPGWSGFTDTQYF.

This clonotype was seen at least ten times. The V call is TRBV3-2, the J call TRBJ2-7; the tabulated D call, TRBD1, remains unverified against the DNA. TRBV3-2 is a documented pseudogene. The CDR3 has 14 residues. The CDR3 DNA sequence: TGTGCCAGCAGCCAAGCGGGGGTCTCCTACGAGCAGTACTTC. It yields the protein CASSQAGVSYEQYF.